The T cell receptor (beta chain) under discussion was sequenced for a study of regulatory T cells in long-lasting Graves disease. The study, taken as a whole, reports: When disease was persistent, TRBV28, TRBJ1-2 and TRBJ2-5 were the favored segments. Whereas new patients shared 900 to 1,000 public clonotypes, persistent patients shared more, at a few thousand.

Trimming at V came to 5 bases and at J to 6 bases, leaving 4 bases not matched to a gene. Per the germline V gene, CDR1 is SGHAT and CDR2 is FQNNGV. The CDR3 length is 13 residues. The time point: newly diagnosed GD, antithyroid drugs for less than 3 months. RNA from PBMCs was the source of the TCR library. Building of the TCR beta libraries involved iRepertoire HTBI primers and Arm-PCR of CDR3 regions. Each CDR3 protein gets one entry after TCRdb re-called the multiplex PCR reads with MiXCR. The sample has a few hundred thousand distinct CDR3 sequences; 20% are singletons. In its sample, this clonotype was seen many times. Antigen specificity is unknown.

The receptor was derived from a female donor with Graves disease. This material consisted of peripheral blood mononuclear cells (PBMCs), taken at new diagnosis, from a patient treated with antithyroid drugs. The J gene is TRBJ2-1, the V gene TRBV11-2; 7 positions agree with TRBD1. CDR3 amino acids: CASSVTGINEQFF. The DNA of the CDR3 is TGTGCCAGCAGCGTGACAGGGATCAATGAGCAGTTCTTC.